The 13 T cell receptor beta chains listed next were all sequenced from one sample in a study of beta chain features in type 1 diabetes (dated by TCRdb to 2017 to 2018). Libraries were constructed by the immunoSEQ multiplex PCR assay. All of the isolated RNA was reverse transcribed with the High Capacity cDNA Reverse Transcription Kit, so expressed TCRB transcripts were sequenced. Drawn from immuneACCESS, this table holds only the in-frame rearrangements with V and J called that TCRdb kept. Clones are partly lost; checked studies trace under half to an unresolved V gene and leave the rest unexplained. The sample data list around 180,000 clones, and about 12% of these were observed just once. The ten top clones hold roughly 0.6% of the sample. The sequencing sample was made of central memory CD4+ T cells from blood. These TCRs come from a woman aged 18-30 years in good health.

This clone has more than one count but fewer than ten. The rearrangement uses TRBV29-1 and TRBJ1-1; the match to TRBD1 covers 7 bases. The V segment lost 6 bases and the J segment 4 bases; nucleotides outside the gene matches: 8. CDR1 is SQVTM, CDR2 ANQGSEA, per germline. The CDR3 is made up of 13 amino acids. In nucleotides, the CDR3 is TGCAGCGTACGTTCGACAGGGTCCACTGAAGCTTTCTTT. This gives the protein CSVRSTGSTEAFF.

This CDR3 reads CANRDKNNEKLFF. The CDR3 nucleotides read TGTGCCAACCGGGACAAGAATAATGAAAAACTGTTTTTT. The chain joins TRBV30 to TRBJ1-4, with D perhaps matching TRBD1 (6 bases). This CDR3 has 13 amino acids. The germline V gene encodes CDR1 GTSNPN and CDR2 SVGIG (reference sequence). V was cut by 8 bases and J by 4 bases, with 14 bases left in between.

This clone has a handful of counts. This sequence joins TRBV15 and TRBJ2-7, with 13 bases that match TRBD2. The V gene's germline CDR1 is LNHNV and CDR2 YYDKDF (reference sequence). V was pared by 0 bases and J by 6 bases, with 5 bases of the junction left unmatched. This CDR3 is built from 16 residues. The CDR3 DNA reads as TGTGCCACCAGCAGAGATAAGGGACTAGCGGGATCCGAGCAGTACTTC. It translates to CATSRDKGLAGSEQYF.

DNA for the CDR3: TGCGCCAGCAGCTTGGGGCCAGGGGGAGGCTACACCTTC. Translating it yields CASSLGPGGGYTF. This rearrangement joins TRBV5-1 to TRBJ1-2, with TRBD1 matching 7 bases. The V gene end was trimmed by 0 bases and the J gene end by 8 bases; junction bases not matched to a gene: 4. Germline CDR1 is SGHRS and CDR2 is YFSETQ. There are 13 residues in the CDR3.

This clone was seen only a few times. V gene TRBV5-1 combines with J gene TRBJ2-7, with 14 bases aligning to TRBD2. Germline V gene lookup returns CDR1 SGHRS and CDR2 YFSETQ. This CDR3 region has 17 residues. Unmatched junction bases numbered 5, after V lost 3 bases and J lost 0 bases. Here the CDR3 reads CASSSGTSGSSSYEQYF. DNA for the CDR3: TGCGCCAGCAGCTCGGGGACTAGCGGGAGTTCCTCCTACGAGCAGTACTTC.

This rearrangement joins TRBV5-1 to TRBJ1-2, with a weak D call TRBD1 (5 bases). CDR3 size: 14 residues. Trimming pared 0 bases from V and 7 bases from J, leaving 13 bases between. CDR1 SGHRS and CDR2 YFSETQ come from the germline V gene. CDR3 DNA: TGCGCCAGCAGCTTGGCCGAAGGGGTAGGTGGCTACACCTTC. Its translation is CASSLAEGVGGYTF.

This clone turned up a few times. J is TRBJ2-1 and V is TRBV2; no firm D call. Trimming shortened V by 6 bases and J by 5 bases, and 17 bases separated the two germline ends. This CDR3 region has 15 residues. Germline lookup yields CDR1 SNHLY and CDR2 FYNNEI. CDR3 coding DNA: TGTGCCAGCAGCGGCCGAGGCACCCGAAACAATGAGCAGTTCTTC. This encodes CASSGRGTRNNEQFF.

The chain recombines TRBV7-3 with TRBJ2-2; 9 bases agree with TRBD2. J was trimmed by 7 bases and V by 5 bases; bases with no gene match: 11. This CDR3 spans 16 amino acids. Looked up from germline, CDR1 is SGHTA and CDR2 is FQGTGA. As DNA, the CDR3 is TGTGCCAGCAGCCGTCATAGCGGGAGCTCTGGCGGGGAGCTGTTTTTT. It yields the protein CASSRHSGSSGGELFF.

This clone has more than one count but fewer than ten. This sample includes further DNA sequences coding for the same CDR3. This rearrangement joins TRBV5-1 to TRBJ1-5; D may be TRBD1 (5 bases). V gave up 0 bases and J gave up 4 bases, with 8 bases separating them. Germline V gene sequence: CDR1 SGHRS, CDR2 YFSETQ. This CDR3 has 14 amino acids. CDR3 protein: CASSLGQPNQPQHF. CDR3 sequence (DNA): TGCGCCAGCAGCTTGGGACAGCCTAATCAGCCCCAGCATTTT.

The chain is built from TRBV27 and TRBJ2-1; the match to TRBD1 covers 8 bases. With V trimmed by 6 bases and J by 2 bases, 6 bases remained unmatched. Germline V gene data show CDR1 as MNHEY and CDR2 as SMNVEV (reference sequence). The CDR3 spans 15 residues. The CDR3 sequence is CASRAPGGAYNEQFF. CDR3 coding DNA: TGTGCCAGCAGAGCCCCAGGGGGCGCCTACAATGAGCAGTTCTTC.

The sample holds a few counts of this clone. The chain has TRBV28 and TRBJ1-2; D not certain. This CDR3 is built from 14 residues. The V and J ends lost 6 bases and 1 base respectively, with 12 bases between them. The germline gives CDR1 MDHEN, CDR2 SYDVKM. The CDR3 region has the DNA TGTGCCAGCAGCCGGGCCGGGATTAACTATGGCTACACCTTC. It encodes CASSRAGINYGYTF.

As to this clone: Other DNA sequences in this sample translate to the same CDR3. J is TRBJ2-7 and V is TRBV10-3; the D gene is possibly TRBD1 (6 bases). Trimming took off 0 bases at V and 7 bases at J, with 7 bases between the two ends. The CDR3 has 12 residues. CDR1 and CDR2 from the germline V gene are ENHRY and SYGVKD. CDR3: CAISESRGEQYF. CDR3 nucleotide sequence: TGTGCCATCAGTGAGTCCAGGGGAGAGCAGTACTTC.

This clone was seen only a few times. This CDR3 reads CASSLLLSQGTEAFF. DNA for the CDR3: TGTGCCAGCAGTTTATTGTTGTCCCAGGGCACTGAAGCTTTCTTT. This rearrangement joins TRBV28 to TRBJ1-1; D is perhaps TRBD1 (5 bases). The V gene lost 1 base and the J gene lost 4 bases, with 13 bases spanning the gap. Per the germline V gene, CDR1 is MDHEN and CDR2 is SYDVKM. The CDR3 is made up of 15 amino acids.